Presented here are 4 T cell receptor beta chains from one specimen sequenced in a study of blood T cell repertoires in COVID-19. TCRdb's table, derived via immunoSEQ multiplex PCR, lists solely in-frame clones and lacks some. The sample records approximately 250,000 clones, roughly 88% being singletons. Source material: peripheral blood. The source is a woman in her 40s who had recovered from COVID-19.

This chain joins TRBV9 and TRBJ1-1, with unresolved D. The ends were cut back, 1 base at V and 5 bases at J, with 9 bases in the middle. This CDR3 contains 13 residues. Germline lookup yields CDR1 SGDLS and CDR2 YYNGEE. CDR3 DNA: TGTGCCAGCAGCGTACAGTCCAGGACTGAAGCTTTCTTT. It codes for CASSVQSRTEAFF.

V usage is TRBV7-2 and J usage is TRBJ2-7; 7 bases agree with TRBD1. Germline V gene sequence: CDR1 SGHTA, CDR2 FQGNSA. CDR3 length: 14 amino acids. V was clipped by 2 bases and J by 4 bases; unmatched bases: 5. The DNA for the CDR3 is TGTGCCAGCAGCTTATGGGACAGACAATACGAGCAGTACTTC. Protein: CASSLWDRQYEQYF.

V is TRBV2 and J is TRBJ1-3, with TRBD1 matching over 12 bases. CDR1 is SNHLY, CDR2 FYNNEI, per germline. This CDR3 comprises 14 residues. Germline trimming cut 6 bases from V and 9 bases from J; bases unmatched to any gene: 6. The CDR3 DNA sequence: TGTGCCAGCAGGGGACAGGGGGCGTCTGGCACCATATATTTT. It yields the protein CASRGQGASGTIYF.

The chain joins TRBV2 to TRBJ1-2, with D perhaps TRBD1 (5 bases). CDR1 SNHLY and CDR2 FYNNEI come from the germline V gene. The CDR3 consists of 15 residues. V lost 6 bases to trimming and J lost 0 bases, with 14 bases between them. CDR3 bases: TGTGCCAGCAGGGAGGGTGGGGGTACTAACTATGGCTACACCTTC. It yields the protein CASREGGGTNYGYTF. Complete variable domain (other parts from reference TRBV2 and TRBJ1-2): EPEVTQTPSHQVTQMGQEVILRCVPISNHLYFYWYRQILGQKVEFLVSFYNNEISEKSEIFDDQFSVERPDGSNFTLKIRSTKLEDSAMYFCASREGGGTNYGYTFGSGTRLTVV.